The rows below give T cell receptor beta chains drawn from one sample of a study of human T cells and chemical hapten exposure. TCRdb re-analysed the RACE reads in MiXCR, keeping a single row per CDR3 protein. Among about 380,000 distinct CDR3 sequences listed, approximately 5% were seen once. Source: whole blood, taken in connection with sensitization to the hapten diphenylcyclopropenone (DPC). These receptors originate from a woman in her forties or fifties with alopecia areata. Some clones in this sample may be carry-over from other donors' samples. Both conserved end residues are part of each CDR3. The D gene is left open where the match is weak. The size field is filled for only some rows; it gives once, few, many or a size class.

D: -; V: TRBV9; J: TRBJ2-2; size: -; DNA: TGTGCCAGCAGCGTAGAGGCTGTCGGGACAAGGGAGCTGTTTTTT; CDR3: CASSVEAVGTRELFF
D: -; V: TRBV12-3/TRBV12-4; J: TRBJ2-2; size: few; DNA: TGTGCCAGCAGTTTGAAGCCAGCGGCAACCACCGGGGAGCTGTTTTTT; CDR3: CASSLKPAATTGELFF
D: TRBD2; V: TRBV19; J: TRBJ2-2; size: -; DNA: TGTGCCAGTCTCTTCGGGGGGACCGGGGAGCTGTTTTTT; CDR3: CASLFGGTGELFF
D: -; V: TRBV7-9; J: TRBJ1-2; size: few; DNA: TGTGCCAGCAGCTTAGATTGGGGGCCGGGAGATGGCTACACCTTC; CDR3: CASSLDWGPGDGYTF
D: -; V: TRBV3-1; J: TRBJ1-5; size: many; DNA: TGTGCCAGCAGCCGATCGGAAAATCAGCCCCAGCATTTT; CDR3: CASSRSENQPQHF
D: TRBD1; V: TRBV30; J: TRBJ1-1; size: few; DNA: TGTGCCTGGATAAAACAGGGGTCCCGGCGCACTGAAGCTTTCTTT; CDR3: CAWIKQGSRRTEAFF
D: -; V: TRBV6-6; J: TRBJ1-5; size: many; DNA: TGTGCCAGCGAAGACAGCTATAGCAATCAGCCCCAGCATTTT; CDR3: CASEDSYSNQPQHF
D: -; V: TRBV10-3; J: TRBJ2-7; size: many; DNA: TGTGCCACCCCTAGCGCATGGACCTACGAGCAGTACTTC; CDR3: CATPSAWTYEQYF
D: -; V: TRBV7-9; J: TRBJ2-7; size: -; DNA: TGTGCCAGCAGCTTAGAATCGCACTGGTACGAGCAGTACTTC; CDR3: CASSLESHWYEQYF
D: TRBD1; V: TRBV20-1; J: TRBJ2-3; size: many; DNA: TGCAGTGCTAGAGACCTGGGACAGGGCACAGATACGCAGTATTTT; CDR3: CSARDLGQGTDTQYF
D: -; V: TRBV12-3/TRBV12-4; J: TRBJ1-4; size: many; DNA: TGTGCCAGCAGCAAGACCGGGGCTCTGGGGGAAAAACTGTTTTTT; CDR3: CASSKTGALGEKLFF
D: -; V: TRBV18; J: TRBJ2-1; size: many; DNA: TGTGCCAGCTCACCCGGACGGGGAGGAAATGAGCAGTTCTTC; CDR3: CASSPGRGGNEQFF
D: TRBD1; V: TRBV20-1; J: TRBJ2-3; size: -; DNA: TGCAGTGCTAGAATTCCCGTCGGACAGGGGGAGACAGATACGCAGTATTTT; CDR3: CSARIPVGQGETDTQYF
D: -; V: TRBV2; J: TRBJ2-3; size: -; DNA: TGTGCCAGCAGTGAAGATCGGGACTCTTGGACGCAGTATTTT; CDR3: CASSEDRDSWTQYF
D: -; V: TRBV28; J: TRBJ2-1; size: -; DNA: TGTGCCAGCAGCTCGGGAGAACGCTCCTACAATGAGCAGTTCTTC; CDR3: CASSSGERSYNEQFF
D: -; V: TRBV29-1; J: TRBJ1-2; size: many; DNA: TGCAGCGTGCGGGAACAGAACTATGGCTACACCTTC; CDR3: CSVREQNYGYTF
D: TRBD2; V: TRBV4-1; J: TRBJ2-5; size: many; DNA: TGCGCCAGCAGCCAAGGGGCTAGCGGGGCGGAGACCCAGTACTTC; CDR3: CASSQGASGAETQYF
D: -; V: TRBV5-1; J: TRBJ1-1; size: -; DNA: TGCGCCAGCAGCTTCGCGACGGCAGGGAACACTGAAGCTTTCTTT; CDR3: CASSFATAGNTEAFF
D: -; V: TRBV6-2/TRBV6-3; J: TRBJ2-1; size: few; DNA: TGTGCCAGCAGCTTCGGACGTTCCAACAATGAGCAGTTCTTC; CDR3: CASSFGRSNNEQFF
D: -; V: TRBV14; J: TRBJ1-4; size: many; DNA: TGTGCCAGCAGCCACCGGGGCTTCGGAGGTGAAAAACTGTTTTTT; CDR3: CASSHRGFGGEKLFF
D: -; V: TRBV5-6; J: TRBJ1-2; size: few; DNA: TGTGCCAGCAGTTTCGGGGGCGCGATCTATGGCTACACCTTC; CDR3: CASSFGGAIYGYTF
D: TRBD2; V: TRBV11-3; J: TRBJ2-3; size: many; DNA: TGTGCCAGCAGCCATGGACTAGCGGCCTCAGATACGCAGTATTTT; CDR3: CASSHGLAASDTQYF
D: -; V: TRBV11-2; J: TRBJ2-3; size: -; DNA: TGTGCCAGCATGATTATGGACCGCGGAACGCAGTATTTT; CDR3: CASMIMDRGTQYF
D: -; V: TRBV3-1; J: TRBJ1-4; size: many; DNA: TGTGCCAGCAGCCAAGAAGGGGGTGGGGAAAAACTGTTTTTT; CDR3: CASSQEGGGEKLFF
D: -; V: TRBV12-3/TRBV12-4; J: TRBJ2-1; size: many; DNA: TGTGCCAGCAGCCTGCCCCCGGGCACCAATCAGCAGTTCTTC; CDR3: CASSLPPGTNQQFF
D: -; V: TRBV21-1; J: TRBJ1-5; size: -; DNA: TGTGCCAGCAGCAGAGCCTGTCCTCATGGGGCTTGCAATCAGCCCCAGCATTTT; CDR3: CASSRACPHGACNQPQHF
D: -; V: TRBV6-5; J: TRBJ2-1; size: many; DNA: TGTGCCAGCACCACAGGGATCAGTGAGCAGTTCTTC; CDR3: CASTTGISEQFF
D: TRBD2; V: TRBV7-2; J: TRBJ2-5; size: once; DNA: TGTGCCAGCAGCCCCCGGGGGACTAGCGGGGGAGTGACCCAGTACTTC; CDR3: CASSPRGTSGGVTQYF